This T cell receptor beta chain came from a study of T cells in Graves' hyperthyroidism and ophthalmopathy. Comment on this clonotype: This CDR3 fails to terminate in the conserved phenylalanine or tryptophan, so it likely reflects a read error.

Using RNA transcripts as the source, TCR beta CDR3 regions were amplified. Carried out on the TCR CDR3, a first-round RT-PCR used the HTBI primer set. TCRdb analysed the multiplex PCR reads with MiXCR anew, one entry per CDR3 protein. The profile shows 650,000 to 800,000 distinct CDR3 sequences, over 40% of them singletons. CDR3 size: 12 residues. The V end was cut by 8 bases, the J end by 10 bases, with 15 bases between. The germline CDR1 and CDR2 sequences are DFQATT and SNEGSKA (reference sequence). Patients showing uncontrolled infection, other autoimmune disease, pregnancy or lactation were ineligible.

This receptor was obtained from an adult man with Graves' disease, either hyperthyroidism or ophthalmopathy (not recorded which). The sequenced sample consisted of peripheral blood or thyroid tissue (not recorded which). This chain joins TRBV20-1 and TRBJ1-6; the D gene is possibly TRBD1 (6 bases). CDR3 nucleotides: TGCAGTCCTTCAAAACAGGGCTCACCCCTCCACCTT. Its translation is CSPSKQGSPLHL.